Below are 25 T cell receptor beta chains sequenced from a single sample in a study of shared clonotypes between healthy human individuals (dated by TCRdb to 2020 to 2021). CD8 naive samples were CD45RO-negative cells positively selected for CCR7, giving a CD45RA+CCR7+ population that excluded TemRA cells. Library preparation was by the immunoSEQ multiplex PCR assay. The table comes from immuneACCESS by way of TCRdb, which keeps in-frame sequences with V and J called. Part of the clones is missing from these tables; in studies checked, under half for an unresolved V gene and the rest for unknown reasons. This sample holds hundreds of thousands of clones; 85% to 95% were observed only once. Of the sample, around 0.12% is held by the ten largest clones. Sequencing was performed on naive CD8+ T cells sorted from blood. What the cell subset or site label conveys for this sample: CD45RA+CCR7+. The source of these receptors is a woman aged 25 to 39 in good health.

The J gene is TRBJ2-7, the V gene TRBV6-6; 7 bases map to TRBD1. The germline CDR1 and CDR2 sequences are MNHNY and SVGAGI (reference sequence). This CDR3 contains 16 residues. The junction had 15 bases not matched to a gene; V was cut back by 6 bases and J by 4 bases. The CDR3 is CASSRLPGQSLYEQYF. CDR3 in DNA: TGTGCCAGCAGCCGCCTACCGGGACAGAGCCTATACGAGCAGTACTTC.

CDR3: CASSLFPGLAGYEQYF. The CDR3 DNA follows: TGTGCCAGCTCACTATTTCCGGGACTAGCGGGATACGAGCAGTACTTC. V gene TRBV18 combines with J gene TRBJ2-7, with TRBD2 matching over 13 bases. V lost 4 bases and J lost 4; bases outside the gene matches: 7. Germline-derived CDR1 and CDR2 are KGHSH and LQKENI. This CDR3 has 16 residues.

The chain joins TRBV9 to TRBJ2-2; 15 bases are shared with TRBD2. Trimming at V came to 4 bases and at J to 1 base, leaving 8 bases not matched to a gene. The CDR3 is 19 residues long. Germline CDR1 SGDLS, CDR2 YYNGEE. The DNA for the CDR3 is TGTGCCAGCAGCCATAACCTGGGACTAGCGGGAGGGAACACCGGGGAGCTGTTTTTT. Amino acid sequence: CASSHNLGLAGGNTGELFF.

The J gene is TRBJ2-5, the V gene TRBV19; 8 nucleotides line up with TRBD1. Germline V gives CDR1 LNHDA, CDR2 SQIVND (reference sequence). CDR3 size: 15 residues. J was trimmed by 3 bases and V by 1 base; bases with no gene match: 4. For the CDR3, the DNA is TGTGCCAGTAGTATAGGACAGGGGTTGGAAGAGACCCAGTACTTC. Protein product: CASSIGQGLEETQYF. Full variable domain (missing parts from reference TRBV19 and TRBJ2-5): DGGITQSPKYLFRKEGQNVTLSCEQNLNHDAMYWYRQDPGQGLRLIYYSQIVNDFQKGDIAEGYSVSREKKESFPLTVTSAQKNPTAFYLCASSIGQGLEETQYFGPGTRLLVL.

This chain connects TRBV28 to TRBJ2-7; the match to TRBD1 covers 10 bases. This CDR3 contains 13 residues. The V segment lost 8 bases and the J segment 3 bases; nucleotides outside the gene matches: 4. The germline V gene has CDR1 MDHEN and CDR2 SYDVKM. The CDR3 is CASGTGVDYEQYF. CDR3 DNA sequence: TGTGCCAGCGGGACAGGGGTAGACTACGAGCAGTACTTC.

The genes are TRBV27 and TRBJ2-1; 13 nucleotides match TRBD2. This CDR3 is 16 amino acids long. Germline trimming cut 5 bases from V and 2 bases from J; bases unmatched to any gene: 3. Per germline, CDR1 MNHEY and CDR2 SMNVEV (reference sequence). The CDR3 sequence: CASSPGLAGPYNEQFF. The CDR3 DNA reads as TGTGCCAGCAGTCCGGGACTAGCGGGACCCTACAATGAGCAGTTCTTC.

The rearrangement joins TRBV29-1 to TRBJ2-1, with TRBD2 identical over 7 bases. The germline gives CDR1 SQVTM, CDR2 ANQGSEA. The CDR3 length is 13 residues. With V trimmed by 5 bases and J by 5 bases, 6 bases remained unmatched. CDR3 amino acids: CSVLAGAHNEQFF. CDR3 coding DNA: TGCAGCGTTTTAGCGGGTGCCCACAATGAGCAGTTCTTC.

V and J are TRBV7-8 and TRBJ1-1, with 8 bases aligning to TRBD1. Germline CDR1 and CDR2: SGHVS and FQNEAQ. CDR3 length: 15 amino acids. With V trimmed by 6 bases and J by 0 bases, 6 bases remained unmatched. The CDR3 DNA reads TGTGCCAGCAGATACCGGGACAGGATGAACACTGAAGCTTTCTTT. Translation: CASRYRDRMNTEAFF. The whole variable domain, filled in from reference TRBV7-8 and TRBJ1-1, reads GAGVSQSPRYKVAKRGQDVALRCDPISGHVSLFWYQQALGQGPEFLTYFQNEAQLDKSGLPSDRFFAERPEGSVSTLKIQRTQQEDSAVYLCASRYRDRMNTEAFFGQGTRLTVV.

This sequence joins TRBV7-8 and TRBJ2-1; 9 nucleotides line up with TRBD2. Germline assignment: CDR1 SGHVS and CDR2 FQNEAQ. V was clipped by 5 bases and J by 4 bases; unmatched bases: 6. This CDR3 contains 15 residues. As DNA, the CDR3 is TGTGCCAGCAGCGAGCTAGCGGGGAAATACAATGAGCAGTTCTTC. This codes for CASSELAGKYNEQFF.

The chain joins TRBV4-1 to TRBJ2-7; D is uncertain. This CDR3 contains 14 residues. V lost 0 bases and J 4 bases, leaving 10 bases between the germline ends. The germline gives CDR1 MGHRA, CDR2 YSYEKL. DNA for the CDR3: TGCGCCAGCAGCCAAGAAAGGAACCAGTACGAGCAGTACTTC. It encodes CASSQERNQYEQYF.

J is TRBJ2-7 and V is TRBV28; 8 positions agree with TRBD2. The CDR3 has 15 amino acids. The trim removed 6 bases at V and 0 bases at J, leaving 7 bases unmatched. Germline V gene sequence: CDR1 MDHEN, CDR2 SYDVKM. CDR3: CASSPFAGGSYEQYF. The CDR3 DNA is TGTGCCAGCAGCCCTTTTGCGGGGGGCTCCTACGAGCAGTACTTC.

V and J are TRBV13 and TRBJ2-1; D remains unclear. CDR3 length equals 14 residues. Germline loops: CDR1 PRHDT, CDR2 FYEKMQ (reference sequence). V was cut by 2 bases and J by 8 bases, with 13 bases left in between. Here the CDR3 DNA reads TGTGCCAGCAGCTTACGCGTGGGTTTGGATGAGCAGTTCTTC. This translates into CASSLRVGLDEQFF.

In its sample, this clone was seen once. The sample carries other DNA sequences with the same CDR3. This CDR3 is CAWEGRLKTEAFF. The CDR3, as DNA: TGTGCCTGGGAGGGACGGTTAAAGACTGAAGCTTTCTTT. This chain links TRBV30 with TRBJ1-1; tentatively, D is TRBD1 (5 bases). CDR3 size: 13 residues. The germline V and J ends were trimmed by 5 bases and 5 bases, with 15 bases remaining between them. Germline V gene sequence: CDR1 GTSNPN, CDR2 SVGIG (reference sequence).

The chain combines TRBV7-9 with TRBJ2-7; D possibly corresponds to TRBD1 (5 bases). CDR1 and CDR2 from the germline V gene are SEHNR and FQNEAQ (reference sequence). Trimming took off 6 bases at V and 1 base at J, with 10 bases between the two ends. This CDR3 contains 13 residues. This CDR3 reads CASRIDSSYEQYF. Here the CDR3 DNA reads TGTGCCAGCAGAATCGACAGTTCCTACGAGCAGTACTTC.

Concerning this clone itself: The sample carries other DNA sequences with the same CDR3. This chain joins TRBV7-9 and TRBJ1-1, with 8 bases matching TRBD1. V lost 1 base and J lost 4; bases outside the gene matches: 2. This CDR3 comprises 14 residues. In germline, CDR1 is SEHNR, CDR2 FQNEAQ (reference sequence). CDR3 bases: TGTGCCAGCAGCTTAGGCAGGGGGCTCACTGAAGCTTTCTTT. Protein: CASSLGRGLTEAFF.

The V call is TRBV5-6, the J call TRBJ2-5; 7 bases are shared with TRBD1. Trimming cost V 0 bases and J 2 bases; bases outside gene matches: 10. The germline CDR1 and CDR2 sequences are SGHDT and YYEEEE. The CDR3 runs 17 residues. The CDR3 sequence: CASSLARRQGRQETQYF. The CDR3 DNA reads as TGTGCCAGCAGCTTGGCCCGAAGACAGGGAAGGCAAGAGACCCAGTACTTC.

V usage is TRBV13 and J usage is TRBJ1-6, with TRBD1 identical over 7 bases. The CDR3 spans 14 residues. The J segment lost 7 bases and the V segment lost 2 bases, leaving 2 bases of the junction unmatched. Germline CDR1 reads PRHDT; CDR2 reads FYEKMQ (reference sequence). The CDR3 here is CASSLTGANSPLHF. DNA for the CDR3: TGTGCCAGCAGCTTAACAGGGGCCAATTCACCCCTCCACTTT.

CDR3 sequence reads: CASSQEGSSGGYEQYF. The CDR3, as DNA: TGTGCCAGCAGCCAAGAGGGGAGTAGCGGGGGCTACGAGCAGTACTTC. The chain is built from TRBV7-6 and TRBJ2-7; 9 bases agree with TRBD2. V gave up 5 bases and J gave up 3 bases; unmatched junction bases: 11. CDR3 length: 16 residues. The germline gives CDR1 SGHVS, CDR2 FNYEAQ.

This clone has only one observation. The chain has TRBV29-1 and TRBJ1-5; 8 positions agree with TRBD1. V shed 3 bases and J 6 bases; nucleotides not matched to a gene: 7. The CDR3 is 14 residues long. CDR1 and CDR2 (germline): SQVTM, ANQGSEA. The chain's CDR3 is CSVDLGTGCQPQHF. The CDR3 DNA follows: TGCAGCGTTGATCTGGGGACAGGATGTCAGCCCCAGCATTTT.

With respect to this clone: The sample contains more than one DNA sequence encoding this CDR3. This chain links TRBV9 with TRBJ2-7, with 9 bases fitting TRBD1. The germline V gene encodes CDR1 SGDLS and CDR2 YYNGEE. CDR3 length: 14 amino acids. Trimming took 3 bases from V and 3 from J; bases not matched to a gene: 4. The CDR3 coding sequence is TGTGCCAGCAGCGGCGACAGGGGGAGCTACGAGCAGTACTTC. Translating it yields CASSGDRGSYEQYF.

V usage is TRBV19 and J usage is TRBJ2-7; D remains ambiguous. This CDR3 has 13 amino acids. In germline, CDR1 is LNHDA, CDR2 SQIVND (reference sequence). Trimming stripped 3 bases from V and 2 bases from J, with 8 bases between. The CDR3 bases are TGTGCCAGTAGTATGTCTGTTGCCTACGAGCAGTACTTC. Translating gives CASSMSVAYEQYF.

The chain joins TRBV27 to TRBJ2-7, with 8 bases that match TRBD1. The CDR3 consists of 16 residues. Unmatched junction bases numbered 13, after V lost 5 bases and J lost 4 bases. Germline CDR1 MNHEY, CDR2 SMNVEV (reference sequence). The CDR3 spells CASSQHPRTGLYEQYF. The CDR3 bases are TGTGCCAGCAGTCAACACCCCCGGACAGGGTTGTACGAGCAGTACTTC.

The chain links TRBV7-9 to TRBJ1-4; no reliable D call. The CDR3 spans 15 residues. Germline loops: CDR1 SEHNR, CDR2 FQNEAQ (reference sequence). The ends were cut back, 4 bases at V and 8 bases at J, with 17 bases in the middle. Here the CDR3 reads CASSSWERGGEKLFF. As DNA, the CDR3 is TGTGCCAGCAGCTCCTGGGAACGAGGCGGGGAAAAACTGTTTTTT.

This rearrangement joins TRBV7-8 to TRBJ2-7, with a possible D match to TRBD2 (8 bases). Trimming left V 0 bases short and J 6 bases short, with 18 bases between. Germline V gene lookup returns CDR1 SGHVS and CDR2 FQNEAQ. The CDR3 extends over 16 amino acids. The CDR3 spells CASSLAGRGGTVEQYF. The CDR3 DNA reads TGTGCCAGCAGCTTAGCCGGGCGCGGGGGGACAGTCGAGCAGTACTTC.

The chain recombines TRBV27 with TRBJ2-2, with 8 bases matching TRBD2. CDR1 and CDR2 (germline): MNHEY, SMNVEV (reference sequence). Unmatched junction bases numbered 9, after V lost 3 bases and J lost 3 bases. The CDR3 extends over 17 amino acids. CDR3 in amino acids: CASSFLSGGPYTGELFF. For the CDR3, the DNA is TGTGCCAGCAGTTTTCTTTCGGGAGGGCCTTACACCGGGGAGCTGTTTTTT.